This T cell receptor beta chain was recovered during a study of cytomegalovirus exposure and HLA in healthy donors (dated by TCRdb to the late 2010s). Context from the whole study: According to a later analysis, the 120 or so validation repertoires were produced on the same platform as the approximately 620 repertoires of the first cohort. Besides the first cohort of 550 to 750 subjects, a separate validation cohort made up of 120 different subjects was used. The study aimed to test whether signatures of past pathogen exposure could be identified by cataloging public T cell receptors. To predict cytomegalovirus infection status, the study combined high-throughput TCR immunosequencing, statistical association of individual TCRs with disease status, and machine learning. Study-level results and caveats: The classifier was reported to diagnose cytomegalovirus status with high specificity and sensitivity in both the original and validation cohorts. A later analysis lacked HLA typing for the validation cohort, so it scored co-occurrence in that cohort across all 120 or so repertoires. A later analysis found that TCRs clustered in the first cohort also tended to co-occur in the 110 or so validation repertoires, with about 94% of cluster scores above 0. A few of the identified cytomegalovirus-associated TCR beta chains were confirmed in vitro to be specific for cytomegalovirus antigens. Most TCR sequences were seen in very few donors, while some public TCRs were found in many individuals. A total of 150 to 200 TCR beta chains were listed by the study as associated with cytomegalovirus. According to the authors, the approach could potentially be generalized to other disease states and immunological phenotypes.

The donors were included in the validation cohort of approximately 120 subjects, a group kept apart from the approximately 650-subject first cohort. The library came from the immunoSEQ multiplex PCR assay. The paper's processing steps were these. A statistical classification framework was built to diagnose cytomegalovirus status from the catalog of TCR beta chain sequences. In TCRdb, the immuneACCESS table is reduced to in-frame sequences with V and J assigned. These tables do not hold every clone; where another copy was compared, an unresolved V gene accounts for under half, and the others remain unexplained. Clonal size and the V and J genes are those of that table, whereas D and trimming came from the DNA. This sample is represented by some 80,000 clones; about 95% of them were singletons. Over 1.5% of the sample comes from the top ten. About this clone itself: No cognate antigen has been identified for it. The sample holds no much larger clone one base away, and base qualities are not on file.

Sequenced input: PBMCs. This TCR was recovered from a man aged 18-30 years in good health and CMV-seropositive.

Here the CDR3 is given as CASARTSGRFNEQFF. DNA sequence: TGTGCCAGCGCAAGGACTAGCGGGAGGTTCAATGAGCAGTTCTTC. This chain is built from TRBV27 and TRBJ2-1; TRBD2 lines up with 14 middle nucleotides. The CDR1 and CDR2 encoded by the germline V gene (reference sequence) are MNHEY and SMNVEV. From the cysteine through the phenylalanine, the CDR3 covers 15 amino acids. Left in the record is the CDR3 DNA by itself, 45 bases read in frame from the first base. From V the trimming removes 8 bases and from J it removes 6 bases, while the gene matches leave 6 bases of the junction unaccounted for.